Sequencing of this T cell receptor (beta chain) was carried out in a study of shared clonotypes between healthy human individuals (dated by TCRdb to the early 2020s). Regarding the complete study: The cohort included three men and a couple of women between 18 and 49 years of age. For each donor, CD4 naive and CD4 memory were each run on three plates, CD8 naive on two plates, and CD8 memory on one plate. To increase sequencing depth and limit assay-specific biases, TCR repertoire library preparation and sequencing were carried out by different laboratories using diverse techniques. The study deeply sequenced blood TCR repertoires of about 5 healthy adults to estimate repertoire size and the extent of clonotype sharing between individuals. Each donor's leukapheresis produced roughly between roughly 0.94 and 9.5 billion PBMCs.

CD8 naive samples were CD45RO-negative cells positively selected for CCR7, giving a CD45RA+CCR7+ population that excluded TemRA cells. Donors were healthy HIV-negative adults with no recently reported acute infections or vaccinations. Only Caucasian adults living in Nashville, Tennessee, USA were represented among the donors. Blood was collected by leukapheresis, and PBMCs were isolated by Ficoll-Histopaque density gradient centrifugation and then cryopreserved in liquid nitrogen vapor phase. Analytical flow cytometry was used to check the purity and quantity of every magnetically sorted T cell population. From each sorted fraction, genomic DNA was isolated and quantified by UV absorbance on a Nanodrop 2000c. V loses 3 bases of germline sequence and J loses 4 bases, and the interval between the two ends is 19 bases. The CDR3, cysteine through phenylalanine, is 16 amino acids long. Kept here is only the CDR3 DNA, which spans 48 bases and is read in frame from base 1. CDR1 and CDR2 were assigned from the germline V gene as SGDLS and YYNGEE.

As for this clone: No cognate antigen has been identified for it. There are no base qualities to consult, and no much larger clone falls within one base.

Points the paper makes about the study in general: Across a handful of donors, 4.5% to 6.5% of naive CD4, more than 3% of naive CD8, approximately 2.5% of memory CD4, and 0.4% of memory CD8 clonotypes were shared. The genetic and exposure-history diversity represented was limited by the small number of donors. Rarefaction of sorted-subset datasets indicated incomplete sequencing despite the large sequencing depth. Naive subsets generally had larger estimated clonotype richness than memory subsets. Pairwise subsampling indicated that sequencing depth was expected to affect the degree of clonotype sharing among donors. Higher generation probabilities were observed for clonotypes shared by all four sorted-subset donors than for non-shared clonotypes. Only blood was sampled, and tissue TCR repertoires likely differ from those in blood.

TCR CDR3 regions were amplified from genomic DNA by multiplex PCR using the deep immunoSEQ assay. Extracted genomic DNA from each cell subset was distributed evenly across all wells of several immunoSEQ 96-well plates, and each plate was treated as a replicate. For sorted subsets, around 0.2 ug genomic DNA, equal to about 30,000 T cell genomes, was loaded into each replicate PCR. Purified libraries were quantified with a Qubit 3.0 fluorometer, sized on a Bioanalyzer 2100, and re-quantified with the KAPA Library Quantification kit. Every immunoSEQ 96-well plate was sequenced on a dedicated single-read 150-cycle Illumina NextSeq 550 flow cell. Concerning the study's data processing: Because the immunoSEQ output held only junctional sequences and lacked quality scores, the filtering could not match the filtering applied to full-length reads. Sequences were annotated with PyIR, a Python wrapper for IgBLAST v1.9, using IMGT germline references to assign V/J genes and CDR3. Reads with weak V/J assignments (E-value above 1e-6), missing CDR3, stop codons, out-of-frame junctions, or ambiguous translated residues were removed. V3J clonotypes were defined as sequences sharing the same inferred V gene, J gene, and CDR3 amino acid sequence. Percentage overlap between repertoires was computed as shared unique clonotypes divided by the size of the smaller repertoire. Richness of each repertoire was evaluated using RTK rarefaction, the Chao1 estimator, and Recon v2.1 estimates of unobserved clonotypes. Generation probabilities were computed with OLGA for all TCRbeta clonotypes obtained by the gDNA method from a few donors. TCRdb took this table from immuneACCESS and kept in-frame rearrangements with V and J called. Such tables lack part of the clones; where checked against another copy, unresolved V genes explain under half of the gap, and the rest is unexplained. V and J calls and clone size are as listed in that table; D and trimming were resolved from the DNA. The sample records about 2 million clones, roughly 95% of which are singletons. The biggest ten clones account for around 1.1% of the sample.

Sequences were obtained from naive CD8+ T cells sorted from blood. Interpreted using the paper, the cell subset or site label stands for: CD45RA+CCR7+. The chain employs TRBV9 and TRBJ2-5; the D gene is possibly TRBD1, with 6 bases matching. The sequence came from a man aged 18 to 29 in good health. The nucleotide sequence is given as TGTGCCAGCAGCGCTCTTTCAGGGGTTGGAGGAGAGACCCAGTACTTC. This yields the protein CASSALSGVGGETQYF.